A single T cell receptor (beta chain) is shown here with its context. No antigen is known for it. One end of the junction fails to match germline, which may point to a read error. Lamina propria and intraepithelial lymphocytes were released by processing graft tissue. The table came from immunoSEQ multiplex PCR; TCRdb's copy has only in-frame clones and leaves some out. The table includes about 9,800 clones, less than 80% detected once. The CDR3 is made up of 14 amino acids. In germline, CDR1 is MNHNS, CDR2 SASEGT. These data originate in a study of graft-versus-host responses after intestinal transplantation. Across the whole study: Each transplant was multivisceral, liver-intestinal, or isolated intestinal. Following induction with anti-thymocyte globulin, all recipients were given tacrolimus and steroids for about 3 years. Overall study findings and caveats: Recipient bone marrow held GvH clones, some seen earlier in ileum or blood. Circulating GvH clones peaking coincided with falling HvG clones soon after transplant.

The starting material was ileum tissue, obtained 500 to 550 days after intestinal transplant. The gene calls are TRBV6-1 and TRBJ1-1, with D perhaps TRBD1 (5 bases). This clonotype originated in a human patient who received an intestinal transplant, so some T cells may come from the graft donor. This CDR3 is CASSEQAGLGEVFF. The DNA of the CDR3 is TGTGCCAGCAGTGAACAGGCAGGGTTAGGTGAAGTTTTCTTT.